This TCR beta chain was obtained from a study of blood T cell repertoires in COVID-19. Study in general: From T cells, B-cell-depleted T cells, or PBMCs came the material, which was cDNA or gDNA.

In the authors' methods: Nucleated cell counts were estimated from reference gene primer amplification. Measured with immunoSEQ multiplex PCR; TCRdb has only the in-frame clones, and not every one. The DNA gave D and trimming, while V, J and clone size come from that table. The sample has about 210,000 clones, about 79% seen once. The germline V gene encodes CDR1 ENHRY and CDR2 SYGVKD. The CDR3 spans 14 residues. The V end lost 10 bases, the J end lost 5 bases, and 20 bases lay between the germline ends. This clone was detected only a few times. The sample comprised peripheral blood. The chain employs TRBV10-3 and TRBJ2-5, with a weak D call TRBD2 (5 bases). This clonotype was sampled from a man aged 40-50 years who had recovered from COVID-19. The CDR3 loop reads CATQNRVGGETQYF. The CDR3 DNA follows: TGTGCCACGCAAAATCGTGTGGGCGGGGAGACCCAGTACTTC.